This TCR beta chain was captured by sequencing in a study of cytomegalovirus exposure and HLA in healthy donors (dated by TCRdb to between 2016 and 2019). About the investigation overall: An earlier analysis of some 620 of the donors reported 276 Gb of sequence data and around 120 million unique TCR beta sequences obtained from around 190 million T cells. Both class I and class II loci were covered by HLA typing, at four-digit resolution. Rather than drawing on any new phenotypic data, the later analysis identified candidate immune exposures from TCR beta sequences and the way those sequences occurred across donors. In an earlier analysis of 500 to 650 of the donors, high-throughput TCR beta sequencing was used to judge whether each TCR beta V gene segment behaved as functional or pseudogenic. Because of strong linkage in the cohort, roughly five DR-DQ haplotypes were treated as single units for association and clustering. An early release covering about 600 HLA-typed donors comprised approximately 300 gigabases of sequencing data and 85 million to 100 million unique TCR sequences. To study patterns of TCR occurrence, a later analysis re-analyzed previously published TCR beta repertoires from around 660 donors and added high-resolution HLA genotyping. High-throughput TCR immunosequencing, statistical association of individual TCRs with disease status, and machine learning were combined to predict cytomegalovirus infection status. The study aimed to test whether cataloging public T cell receptors could reveal signatures of past pathogen exposure. On average, roughly 250,000 unique TCR beta nucleotide sequences were sequenced per donor among a few hundred genotyped donors of the cohort, with roughly a sixth of those sequences being non-productive. Genome-wide SNP genotypes for about 65% of the roughly 670 donors were used in a later genetic analysis, which treated that subset as a discovery cohort. Typing coverage varied by locus: about 620-640 donors for A, B, C, DRB1 and DQB1; roughly 520 for DQA1; approximately 610 for DPA1; approximately 450 for DPB1. Of the approximately 370 genotyped donors, approximately 81% were placed in the genetic ancestry cluster associated with self-reported Caucasian donors. Besides the first cohort of 666 subjects, a separate validation cohort made up of roughly 130 different subjects was used. The study used immunosequencing to profile the T cell repertoires of about 670 subjects and linked those repertoires to cytomegalovirus serostatus. All discovery cohort repertoires had been generated using a single sequencing platform. Donor age, sex, ethnicity and CMV serostatus were compiled together with the repertoire data.

Turning to this clone: The specificity of this receptor is unknown. Nothing much larger sits one base from this clone, and base qualities are not available.

The cohort was made up of hundreds of healthy bone marrow donors. Cohort members were all nominally healthy when sampled, although unrecorded immune exposures were likely present. The donor was CMV seropositive and belonged to the group of 250 to 300 seropositive cohort members. Each donor provided a peripheral blood sample, and peripheral blood mononuclear cells were used for TCR beta sequencing. Genomic DNA extraction from the blood cell samples was performed with the Qiagen DNeasy Blood Extraction Kit. Study-wide findings and limitations: A group of highly shared sequence variants was considered likely to be a technical artifact of the sequencing pipeline. Because HLA typing was unavailable for some donors at each locus, only the typed subset was used in association tests. In vitro tests confirmed that a few of the cytomegalovirus-associated TCR beta chains recognize cytomegalovirus antigens. In an earlier analysis of around 500 of the donors, most TCR beta V segments appeared in productive rearrangements about 87% or about 30% of the time, broadly matching IMGT annotations. The classifier was reported to diagnose cytomegalovirus status with high specificity and sensitivity in both the original and validation cohorts. For the cohort, immune exposure information was limited to CMV serostatus. Roughly uniform sequencing depth across donors was assumed in presence/absence analyses, although this assumption may not hold. Most CMV-associated TCR beta chains appeared to be HLA-restricted in a later analysis, and the HLA associations seemed to be driven largely by CMV exposure. While some public TCRs were present in many individuals, most TCR sequences turned up only very rarely across donors. This cohort had only TCR beta chains sequenced, and the lack of alpha or paired-chain data limited which features could be detected. The authors suggested that the approach could potentially be extended to other disease states and immunological phenotypes. According to a later analysis, parvovirus B19, influenza, CMV and Epstein-Barr virus appeared linked to several top co-occurrence clusters. About 15 rarely observed V segments, including chromosome 9 orphons, were excluded from the earlier analysis of approximately 500 of the donors because counts were too low. In a later analysis, about 16,000 TCR beta sequences were associated with specific HLA alleles at a false discovery rate of 0.05. A total of roughly 160 TCR beta chains were listed by the study as associated with cytomegalovirus. A further reported finding was that TCR beta sequences accurately predicted the HLA-A and HLA-B alleles for most subjects in the first cohort. Assigning TCR associations to individual alleles was difficult when HLA alleles, especially DR and DQ, strongly co-occurred. Because the 87-base-pair reads could not distinguish some IMGT-functional V segments, including TRBV6-2 and TRBV6-3, those segments were excluded. A later genetic analysis reported fewer N-insertions in productive TCRs among donors in an Asian-associated ancestry cluster than the roughly 640-donor mean. V-gene and J-gene trimming of TCR beta chains was associated with a missense DCLRE1C variant in a later genetic analysis, and the association was replicated in an independent cohort. Linkage disequilibrium might explain the correlated functional status among segregating V segments, but an unknown experimental factor could not be ruled out. In a later analysis, the rate of TCR association differed among HLA loci, with DRB1 alleles having the most associated TCRs and HLA-C alleles having the fewest. In a later analysis, HLA-associated TCR beta chains were found to be more clonally expanded and to have lower generation probabilities than equally common non-associated chains.

The germline V gene (reference sequence) gives CDR1 as MNHNY and CDR2 as SVGAGI. Its CDR3 holds 13 amino acids, cysteine through phenylalanine. Kept here is only the CDR3 DNA, which spans 39 bases and is read in frame from base 1. Relative to germline, V is 5 bases shorter and J is 10 bases shorter, with 17 bases between their ends. Library method: the immunoSEQ multiplex PCR assay. For the multiplex PCR, a mixture combining 60 forward primers for TCR Vbeta segments and 13 reverse primers for TCR Jbeta segments was used. Amplification of the CDR3 region of rearranged TCR beta genes was performed with a multiplex PCR assay on genomic DNA. The amplified TCR beta libraries were sequenced on the Illumina HiSeq System as 87-base-pair reads. As for how the authors treated the data: In a later analysis, 70 million to 95 million unique TCR beta chains were counted across the roughly 610 repertoires, and around 10 million of these chains were shared by at least two donors. A nearest-neighbor algorithm error-corrected the raw reads and collapsed the reads into unique sequences, merging closely related sequences to remove PCR and sequencing errors. Alignment of CDR3 sequences to IMGT reference sequences was used to assign V, D and J gene segments. For a sequence to be retained, a match of at least six nucleotides to both a V gene segment and a J gene segment was required. A rearrangement was called productive if the CDR3 had no stop codons and remained in frame with V and J, and every other rearrangement was called non-productive. CDR3 was defined according to IMGT convention as the region running from the second conserved V-encoded cysteine to the conserved J-encoded phenylalanine. In an earlier analysis of approximately 500 of the donors, sequences lacking an unambiguous match to a single V gene segment were excluded. In an earlier analysis of more than 500 of the donors, a V segment was called functional when productive rearrangements were above 56.7%, and segregating when the standard deviation between donors exceeded 5%. A statistical classification framework was built for diagnosing cytomegalovirus status from the catalog of TCR beta chain sequences. In a later analysis, V and J genes were assigned by comparing TCR nucleotide sequences against IMGT/GENE-DB human TR gene sequences. In a later analysis, CDR3 sequences and most-parsimonious VDJ recombination scenarios were assigned using the TCRdist pipeline. In a later analysis, every TCR beta chain was defined by the combination of its CDR3 amino acid sequence and its V-gene family, and reads without a unique V-gene family were dropped. A later analysis removed 592 highly shared, low-generation-probability nucleotide sequences to deal with suspected cross-contamination and a sequencing artifact. In a later analysis, a clonal expansion index was calculated for each public chain from normalized within-repertoire ranks of inferred template counts. In a later analysis, generation probabilities were computed with a VDJ recombination model fitted to out-of-frame rearrangements, and the resulting probabilities were checked against IGoR. In a later analysis, TCR-TCR, TCR-HLA and TCR-CMV co-occurrence was scored with hypergeometric tests, and a repertoire-size bias correction was applied to TCR pairs. To estimate false discovery rates, a later analysis permuted the HLA or CMV assignments 20 times. A later analysis grouped co-occurring TCRs with DBSCAN, adding TCRdist sequence similarity when clustering within HLA-allele-positive subsets. Repertoires with fewer than 30,000 or more than 120,000 public chains, plus five repertoires with anomalous nucleotide sharing, were excluded from co-occurrence clustering. TCRdb provides this immuneACCESS table in a form limited to in-frame rearrangements. Some clones are lacking; in checked studies, under half of them reflect an unresolved V gene, and why the rest are absent is not known. The DNA gave D and trimming, while V, J and clone size come from that table. The sample table records approximately 130,000 clones; approximately 75% of these occur just once. In total, the top ten clones hold 5.5% to 7.5% of the sample.

The clonotype comes from a woman between 40 and 50 years old in good health and CMV-seropositive. The sequenced sample consisted of PBMCs. This sequence uses TRBV6-6 and TRBJ1-1; the D gene lacks a confident call. The encoded CDR3 is CASSLEVARGAFF. The sequenced DNA: TGTGCCAGCAGTCTCGAAGTAGCCCGCGGAGCTTTCTTT.